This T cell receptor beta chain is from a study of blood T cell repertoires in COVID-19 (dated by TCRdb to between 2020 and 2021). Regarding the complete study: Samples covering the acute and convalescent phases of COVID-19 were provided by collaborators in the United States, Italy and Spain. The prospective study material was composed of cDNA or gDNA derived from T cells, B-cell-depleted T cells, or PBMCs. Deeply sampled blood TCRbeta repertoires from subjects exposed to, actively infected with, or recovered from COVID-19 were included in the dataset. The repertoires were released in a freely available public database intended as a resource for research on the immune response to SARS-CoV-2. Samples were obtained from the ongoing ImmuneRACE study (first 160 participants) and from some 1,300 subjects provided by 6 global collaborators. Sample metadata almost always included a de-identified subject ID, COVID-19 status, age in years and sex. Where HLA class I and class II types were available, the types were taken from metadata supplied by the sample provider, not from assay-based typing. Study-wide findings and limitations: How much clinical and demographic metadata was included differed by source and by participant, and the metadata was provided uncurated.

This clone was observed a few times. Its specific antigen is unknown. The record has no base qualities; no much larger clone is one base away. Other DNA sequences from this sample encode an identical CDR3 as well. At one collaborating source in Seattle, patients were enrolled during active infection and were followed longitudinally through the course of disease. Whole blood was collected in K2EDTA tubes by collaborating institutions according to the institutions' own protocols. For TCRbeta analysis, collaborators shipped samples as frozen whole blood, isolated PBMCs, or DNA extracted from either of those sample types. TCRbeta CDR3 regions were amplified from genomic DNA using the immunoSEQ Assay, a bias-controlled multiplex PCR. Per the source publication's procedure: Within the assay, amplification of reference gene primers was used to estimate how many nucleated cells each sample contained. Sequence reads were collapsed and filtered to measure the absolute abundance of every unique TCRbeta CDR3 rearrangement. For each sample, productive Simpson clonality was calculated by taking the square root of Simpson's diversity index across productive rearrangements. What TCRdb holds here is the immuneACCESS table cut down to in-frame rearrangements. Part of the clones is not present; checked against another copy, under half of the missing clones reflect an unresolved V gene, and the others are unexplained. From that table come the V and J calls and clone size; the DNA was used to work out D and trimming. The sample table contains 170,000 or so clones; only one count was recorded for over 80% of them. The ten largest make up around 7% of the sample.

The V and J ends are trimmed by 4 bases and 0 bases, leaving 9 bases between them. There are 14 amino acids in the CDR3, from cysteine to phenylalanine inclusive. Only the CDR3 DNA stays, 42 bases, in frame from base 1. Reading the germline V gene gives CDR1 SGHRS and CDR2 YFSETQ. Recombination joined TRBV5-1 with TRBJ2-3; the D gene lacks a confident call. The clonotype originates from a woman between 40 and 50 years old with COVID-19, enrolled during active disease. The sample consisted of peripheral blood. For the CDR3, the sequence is CASSRETSTDTQYF. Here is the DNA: TGCGCCAGCAGCCGAGAAACTAGCACAGATACGCAGTATTTT.